The clone carrying this T cell receptor beta chain was observed a single time. Its target is unknown. The CDR3 spans 13 residues. The V gene lost 3 bases and the J gene lost 4 bases, with 9 bases spanning the gap. Germline V gene lookup returns CDR1 SGHAT and CDR2 FQNNGV. This entry is derived from a study of cytomegalovirus exposure and HLA in healthy donors. The PCR ran on 60 Vbeta and 13 Jbeta primers. Profiled with immunoSEQ multiplex PCR; TCRdb holds only in-frame clones, not every one. The data show 76,000 or so clones, about 69% seen once. Whole-study results and caveats: Among immune exposure information, only CMV serostatus was available. Per a prior analysis, the majority of TCR beta V segments were productive roughly 90% or roughly 30% of the time.

The chain joins TRBV11-2 to TRBJ1-1, with D maybe TRBD1 (5 bases). The specimen was PBMCs. The TCR comes from a woman aged 40 to 50 in good health and CMV-seropositive. The CDR3 loop reads CASSFGRATEAFF. In nucleotides, the CDR3 is TGTGCCAGCAGCTTTGGCAGGGCCACTGAAGCTTTCTTT.